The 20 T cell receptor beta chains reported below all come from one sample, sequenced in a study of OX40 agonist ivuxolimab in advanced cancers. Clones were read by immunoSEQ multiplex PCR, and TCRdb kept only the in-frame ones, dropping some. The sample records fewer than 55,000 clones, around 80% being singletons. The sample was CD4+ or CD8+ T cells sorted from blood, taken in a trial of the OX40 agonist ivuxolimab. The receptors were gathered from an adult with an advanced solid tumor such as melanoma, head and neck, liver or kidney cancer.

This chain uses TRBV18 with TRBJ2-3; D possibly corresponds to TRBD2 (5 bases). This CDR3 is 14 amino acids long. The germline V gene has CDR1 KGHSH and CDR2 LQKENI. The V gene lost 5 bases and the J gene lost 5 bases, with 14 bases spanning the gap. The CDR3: CASSNTGSGDTQYF. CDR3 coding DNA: TGTGCCAGCTCAAACACGGGGTCGGGAGATACGCAGTATTTT.

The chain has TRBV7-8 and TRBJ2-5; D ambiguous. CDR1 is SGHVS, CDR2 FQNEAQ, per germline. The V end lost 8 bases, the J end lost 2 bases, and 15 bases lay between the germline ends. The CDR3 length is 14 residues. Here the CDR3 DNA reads TGTGCCAGCTTAAGAACGGAGACTCAAGAGACCCAGTACTTC. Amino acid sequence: CASLRTETQETQYF.

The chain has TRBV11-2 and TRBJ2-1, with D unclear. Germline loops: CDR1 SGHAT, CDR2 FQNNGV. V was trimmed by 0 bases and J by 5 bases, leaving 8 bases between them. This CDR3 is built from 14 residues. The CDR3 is CASSLEVMNNEQFF. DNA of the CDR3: TGTGCCAGCAGCTTAGAAGTCATGAACAATGAGCAGTTCTTC.

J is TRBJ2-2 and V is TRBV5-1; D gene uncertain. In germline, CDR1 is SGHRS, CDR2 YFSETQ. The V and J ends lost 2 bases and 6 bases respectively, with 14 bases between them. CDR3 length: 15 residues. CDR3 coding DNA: TGCGCCAGCAGCTTAGGCTCTAGTAGGGCCGGGGAGCTGTTTTTT. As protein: CASSLGSSRAGELFF.

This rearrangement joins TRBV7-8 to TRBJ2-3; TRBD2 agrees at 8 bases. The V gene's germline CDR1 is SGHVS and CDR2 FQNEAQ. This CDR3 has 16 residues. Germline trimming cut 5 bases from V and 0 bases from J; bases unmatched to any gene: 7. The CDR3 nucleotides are TGTGCCAGCAGCCCTCAGCTAGCGGGTAGCACAGATACGCAGTATTTT. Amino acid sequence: CASSPQLAGSTDTQYF.

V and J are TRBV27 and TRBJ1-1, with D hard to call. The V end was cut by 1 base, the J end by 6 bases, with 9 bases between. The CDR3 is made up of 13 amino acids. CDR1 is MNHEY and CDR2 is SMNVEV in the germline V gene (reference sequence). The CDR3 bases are TGTGCCAGCAGTTTATGGGGTCGTGCTGAAGCTTTCTTT. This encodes CASSLWGRAEAFF.

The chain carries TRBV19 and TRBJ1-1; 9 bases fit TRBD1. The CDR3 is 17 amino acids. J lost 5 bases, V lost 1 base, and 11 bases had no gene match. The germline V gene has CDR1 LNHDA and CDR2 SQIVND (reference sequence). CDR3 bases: TGTGCCAGTAGTATAGCCTCGTCCGGGACAGGGAAGACTGAAGCTTTCTTT. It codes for CASSIASSGTGKTEAFF.

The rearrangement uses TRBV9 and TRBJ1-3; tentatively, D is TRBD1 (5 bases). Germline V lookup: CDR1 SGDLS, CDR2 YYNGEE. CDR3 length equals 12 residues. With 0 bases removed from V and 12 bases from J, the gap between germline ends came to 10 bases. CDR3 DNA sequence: TGTGCCAGCAGCGTAGGACGGGACTTCATATATTTT. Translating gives CASSVGRDFIYF.

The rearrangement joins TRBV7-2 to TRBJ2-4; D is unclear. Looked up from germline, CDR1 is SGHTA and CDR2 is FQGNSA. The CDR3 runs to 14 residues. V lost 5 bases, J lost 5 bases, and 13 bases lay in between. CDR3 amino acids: CASSQPRAENIQYF. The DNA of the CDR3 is TGTGCCAGCAGCCAACCCCGGGCTGAAAACATTCAGTACTTC.

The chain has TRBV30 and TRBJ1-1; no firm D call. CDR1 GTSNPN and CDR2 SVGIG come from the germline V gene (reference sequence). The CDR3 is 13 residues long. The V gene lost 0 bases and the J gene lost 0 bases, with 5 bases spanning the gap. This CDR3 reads CAWSVNMNTEAFF. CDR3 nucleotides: TGTGCCTGGAGTGTCAACATGAACACTGAAGCTTTCTTT.

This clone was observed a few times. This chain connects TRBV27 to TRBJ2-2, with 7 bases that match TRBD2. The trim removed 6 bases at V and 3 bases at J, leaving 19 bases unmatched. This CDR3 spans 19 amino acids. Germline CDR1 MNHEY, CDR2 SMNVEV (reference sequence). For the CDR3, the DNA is TGTGCCAGCAGCCCACGTGGTAGCGGGTTAAGGGTGGACACCGGGGAGCTGTTTTTT. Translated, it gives CASSPRGSGLRVDTGELFF.

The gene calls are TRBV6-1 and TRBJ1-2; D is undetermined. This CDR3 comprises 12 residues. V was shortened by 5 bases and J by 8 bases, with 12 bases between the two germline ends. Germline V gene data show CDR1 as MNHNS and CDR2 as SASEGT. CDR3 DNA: TGTGCCAGCAGTCTCACAGAGGTCGGCTACACCTTC. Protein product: CASSLTEVGYTF.

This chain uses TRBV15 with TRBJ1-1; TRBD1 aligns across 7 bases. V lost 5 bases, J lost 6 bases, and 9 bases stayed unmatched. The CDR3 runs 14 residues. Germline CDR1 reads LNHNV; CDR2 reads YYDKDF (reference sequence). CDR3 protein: CATSGGQSASEAFF. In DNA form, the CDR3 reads TGTGCCACCAGCGGGGGACAGTCGGCCTCTGAAGCTTTCTTT.

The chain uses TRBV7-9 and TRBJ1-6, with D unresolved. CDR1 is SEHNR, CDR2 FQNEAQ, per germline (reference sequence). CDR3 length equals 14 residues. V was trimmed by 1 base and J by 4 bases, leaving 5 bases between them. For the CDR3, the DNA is TGTGCCAGCAGCTTAGAACAGTATAATTCACCCCTCCACTTT. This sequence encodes CASSLEQYNSPLHF.

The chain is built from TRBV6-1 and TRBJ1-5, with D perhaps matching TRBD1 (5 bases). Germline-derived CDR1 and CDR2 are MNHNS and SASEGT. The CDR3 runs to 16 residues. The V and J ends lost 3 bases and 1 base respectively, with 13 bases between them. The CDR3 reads CASSDQGPLSNQPQHF. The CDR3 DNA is TGTGCCAGCAGTGATCAGGGCCCCTTAAGCAATCAGCCCCAGCATTTT.

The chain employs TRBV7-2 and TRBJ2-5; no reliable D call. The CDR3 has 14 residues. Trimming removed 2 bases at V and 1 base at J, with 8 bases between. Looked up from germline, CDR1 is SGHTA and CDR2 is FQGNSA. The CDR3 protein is CASSLRWGQETQYF. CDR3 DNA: TGTGCCAGCAGCTTACGATGGGGCCAAGAGACCCAGTACTTC.

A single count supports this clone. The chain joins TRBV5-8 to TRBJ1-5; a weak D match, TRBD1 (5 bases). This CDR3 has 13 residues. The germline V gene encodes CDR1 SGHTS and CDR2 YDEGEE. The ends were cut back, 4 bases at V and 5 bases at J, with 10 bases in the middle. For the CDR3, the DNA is TGTGCCAGCAGCGCCGGGACCCATCAGCCCCAGCATTTT. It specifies CASSAGTHQPQHF.

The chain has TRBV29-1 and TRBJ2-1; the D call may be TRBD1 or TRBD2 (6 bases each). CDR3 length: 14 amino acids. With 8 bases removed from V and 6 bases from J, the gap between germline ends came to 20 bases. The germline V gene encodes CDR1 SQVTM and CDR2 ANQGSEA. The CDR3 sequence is CSSVGGRHLNEQFF. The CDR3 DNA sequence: TGCAGCAGCGTTGGGGGGCGGCACCTCAATGAGCAGTTCTTC.

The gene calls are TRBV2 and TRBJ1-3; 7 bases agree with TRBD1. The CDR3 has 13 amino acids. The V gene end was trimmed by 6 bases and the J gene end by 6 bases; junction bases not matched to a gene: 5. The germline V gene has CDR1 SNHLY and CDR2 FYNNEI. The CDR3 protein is CASSADRENTIYF. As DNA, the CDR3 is TGTGCCAGCAGCGCAGACAGGGAAAACACCATATATTTT.

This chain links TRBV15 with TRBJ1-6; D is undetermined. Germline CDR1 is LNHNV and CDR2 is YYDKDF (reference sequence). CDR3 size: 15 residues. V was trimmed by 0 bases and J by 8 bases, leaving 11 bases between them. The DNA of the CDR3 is TGTGCCACCAGCAGAGATCTCCCGGATTATTCACCCCTCCACTTT. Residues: CATSRDLPDYSPLHF.